A selection of T cell receptor beta chains follows, all from one sample in a study of blood T cell repertoires in COVID-19. This table comes from immunoSEQ multiplex PCR, and its TCRdb copy is limited to in-frame clones, with some not included. The sample shows 65,000 to 95,000 clones, 78% of them seen only once. Sample: peripheral blood. Source of these receptors: a human donor in a cohort sampled during active COVID-19. Both conserved end residues are trimmed from each CDR3. Size tells how often a clone was seen (once, few, many) or the class of an expanded clone, and some rows leave it out.

CDR3,J,size,V
ASSDAEATNEKLF,TRBJ1-4,.,TRBV6-6
ATSELQGSSSTDTQY,TRBJ2-3,once,TRBV24-1
ASSFRSGDLADTQY,TRBJ2-3,.,TRBV11-3
ASSDGGGWNNEQF,TRBJ2-1,.,TRBV2
ASSVDAGAGVGYT,TRBJ1-2,.,TRBV9
SVEQGLMNTEAF,TRBJ1-1,.,TRBV29-1
ASSLGGHLYGYT,TRBJ1-2,.,TRBV11-2
ASSLVGGPLWEQF,TRBJ2-1,.,TRBV5-4
AISESGINYGYT,TRBJ1-2,.,TRBV10-3
ASSDLQGLQNIQY,TRBJ2-4,.,TRBV27
ASTLDRSGDTQY,TRBJ2-3,.,TRBV27
ASSYRDRTDTQY,TRBJ2-3,once,TRBV6-5
ASSLGPIQY,TRBJ2-4,.,TRBV7-9
ASSVAGGQDTQY,TRBJ2-3,.,TRBV6-4
AGPQGINTEAF,TRBJ1-1,.,TRBV21-1
ATSRDRPPGEKLF,TRBJ1-4,.,TRBV15
ATSSRDRGRGSYNEQF,TRBJ2-1,.,TRBV15
ASSNTDGSSYEQY,TRBJ2-7,many,TRBV6-5
ASSDRGDTEAF,TRBJ1-1,.,TRBV5-1
ASSSAIAGSLDEQY,TRBJ2-7,.,TRBV28
ASSLEQTTNEKLF,TRBJ1-4,once,TRBV5-6
ASSQRGTMETQY,TRBJ2-5,.,TRBV4-1
ASSFTGGETQY,TRBJ2-5,.,TRBV7-2
ASKFAGADTQY,TRBJ2-3,once,TRBV6-5
ASSDRKKQY,TRBJ2-7,.,TRBV28
ASWQGMGNQPQH,TRBJ1-5,few,TRBV19
ASSLTRGLGTEAF,TRBJ1-1,.,TRBV7-9
ASSLGAGRTGELF,TRBJ2-2,.,TRBV7-2
SVGPGQGGETQY,TRBJ2-5,.,TRBV29-1
ASSFRIGSSSPLH,TRBJ1-6,.,TRBV27
ASSTGYRETQY,TRBJ2-5,.,TRBV7-2
ASGPGLAGAVVTDTQY,TRBJ2-3,.,TRBV27
ASSEAGEGTDTQY,TRBJ2-3,.,TRBV7-9
ASSHTRTDRGQGAEKLF,TRBJ1-4,medium-sized,TRBV4-1
ASSRGQYYEQY,TRBJ2-7,.,TRBV27
ATQGGSYNSPLH,TRBJ1-6,.,TRBV6-6